This TCR beta chain comes out of a study of glioma-infiltrating T cells. Points from the study as a whole: Gliomas, especially low-grade, showed above-expected tissue-blood divergence; non-neoplastic patients showed below.

Notes on this clonotype: Its antigen remains unknown.

Germline V gene sequence: CDR1 LGHNA, CDR2 YSLEER. The CDR3 contains 16 residues. Trimming left V 4 bases short and J 3 bases short, with 19 bases between. TCR alpha and beta CDR3 regions were amplified from RNA using iRepertoire nested multiplex PCR. A single record per CDR3 protein comes from TCRdb applying MiXCR to the multiplex PCR reads. This sample has around 140,000 distinct CDR3 sequences, with more than 35% found just once. The rearrangement uses TRBV4-3 and TRBJ2-7; the D gene could be TRBD1 or TRBD2 (6 bases each). The receptor comes from a human donor with low-grade glioma or glioblastoma, undergoing nonglioma brain surgery, or in good health (not recorded which). Sequencing used glioma tissue, nonneoplastic brain tissue, or PBMCs (not recorded which). CDR3 sequence: CASSPQESRGVYEQYF. The CDR3 coding sequence is TGCGCCAGCAGCCCTCAGGAATCTAGGGGGGTCTACGAGCAGTACTTC.